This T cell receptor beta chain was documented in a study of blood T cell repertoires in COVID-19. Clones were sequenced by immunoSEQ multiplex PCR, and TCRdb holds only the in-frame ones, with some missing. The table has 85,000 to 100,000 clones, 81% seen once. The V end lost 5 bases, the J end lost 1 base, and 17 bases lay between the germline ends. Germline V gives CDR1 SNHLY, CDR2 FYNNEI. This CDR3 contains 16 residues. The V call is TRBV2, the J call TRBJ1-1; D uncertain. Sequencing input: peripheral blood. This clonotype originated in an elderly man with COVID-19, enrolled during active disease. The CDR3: CASSRPLVGRNTEAFF. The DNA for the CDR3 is TGTGCCAGCAGTCGTCCGCTGGTGGGGAGGAACACTGAAGCTTTCTTT.